This TCR beta chain was sequenced in a study of identical twins. In TCRdb, the 5' RACE reads were re-called with MiXCR into one record per CDR3 protein. Of 600,000 to 700,000 distinct CDR3 sequences listed, 21% are singletons. The germline V and J ends were trimmed by 3 bases and 6 bases, with 15 bases remaining between them. From germline, CDR1 is MNHNS and CDR2 SASEGT. The CDR3 has 15 residues. These data were also reused for a study on T cells expressing NK-cell markers. According to that study: Among the eight sequenced donors, seven tested HCMV-seropositive and one tested seronegative.

The chain recombines TRBV6-1 with TRBJ2-1; TRBD2 might be the D (6 bases). Sequenced sample: PBMCs. This receptor was identified in a woman aged 18 to 35 in good health. CDR3 nucleotides: TGTGCCAGCAGTGAGACGGGGGTGCAACTCAATGAGCAGTTCTTC. Translated, it gives CASSETGVQLNEQFF.